One and the same sample provided the 10 T cell receptor beta chains below, sequenced in a study of tissue T cells after allogeneic stem cell transplantation. Assay used: immunoSEQ multiplex PCR; TCRdb lists only in-frame clones, some missing. The profile shows some 800 clones, around two fifths of them singletons. The specimen was ileal tissue, collected at autopsy. All receptors derive from a female patient aged 35 to 69 with steroid-refractory graft-versus-host disease after an allogeneic stem cell transplant. Some T cells may trace back to the graft donor.

The V gene is TRBV7-9, the J gene TRBJ2-7; 8 positions match TRBD2. The CDR3 sequence is 16 residues long. V shed 6 bases, J shed 6 bases, and the junction held 16 bases outside the gene matches. Germline values: CDR1 SEHNR, CDR2 FQNEAQ (reference sequence). The CDR3 sequence is CASRSSGTRVFGEQYF. CDR3 in DNA: TGTGCCAGCAGGTCTTCCGGGACTAGGGTTTTCGGCGAGCAGTACTTC.

This clone is deemed large. The chain recombines TRBV6-4 with TRBJ2-1; possible D gene TRBD2, 6 bases. Trimming took 6 bases from V and 2 from J, leaving 17 bases between them. The length of the CDR3 is 16 residues. Looked up from germline, CDR1 is MRHNA and CDR2 is SNTAGT. This CDR3 reads CASSPGRRETYNEQFF. The DNA of the CDR3 is TGTGCCAGCAGCCCGGGGCGGCGGGAAACCTACAATGAGCAGTTCTTC.

This rearrangement joins TRBV12-3 or TRBV12-4 to TRBJ1-2, with D hard to call. The CDR3 extends over 13 amino acids. V lost 2 bases to trimming and J lost 3 bases, with 7 bases between them. The CDR3 reads CASSLRVYYGYTF. DNA of the CDR3: TGTGCCAGCAGTTTACGGGTTTACTATGGCTACACCTTC.

This clone occurred a few times. The V and J genes are TRBV30 and TRBJ1-6; D call uncertain. Germline V gene sequence: CDR1 GTSNPN, CDR2 SVGIG (reference sequence). Trimming pared 0 bases from V and 0 bases from J, leaving 6 bases between. The CDR3 runs to 15 residues. In DNA, the CDR3 is TGTGCCTGGAGTGTTCTGAGCTCCTATAATTCACCCCTCCACTTT. As protein: CAWSVLSSYNSPLHF.

Only a few counts were recorded for this clone. The chain has TRBV19 and TRBJ2-7, with D possibly TRBD1 on 5 matching bases. The germline V gene encodes CDR1 LNHDA and CDR2 SQIVND (reference sequence). This CDR3 has 16 amino acids. The V end lost 4 bases, the J end lost 2 bases, and 18 bases lay between the germline ends. The CDR3 is CASSKIGGRAAYEQYF. The CDR3 DNA is TGTGCCAGTAGTAAAATTGGTGGCAGGGCGGCCTACGAGCAGTACTTC.

The sample holds a few counts of this clone. V and J are TRBV29-1 and TRBJ1-2; no firm D call. The CDR3 consists of 11 residues. Trimming left V 2 bases short and J 2 bases short, with 3 bases between. CDR1 and CDR2 (germline): SQVTM, ANQGSEA. CDR3 loop: CSVEQNYGYTF. The CDR3 DNA reads as TGCAGCGTTGAACAGAACTATGGCTACACCTTC.

The chain uses TRBV24-1 and TRBJ2-2, with D unresolved. The CDR3 length is 16 residues. Germline V gives CDR1 KGHDR, CDR2 SFDVKD. V was pared by 3 bases and J by 1 base, with 11 bases between. CDR3 nucleotide sequence: TGTGCCACCAGTGATGTGGCAGAGCTGAACACCGGGGAGCTGTTTTTT. Encoded protein: CATSDVAELNTGELFF.

This chain links TRBV7-9 with TRBJ2-2; 10 nucleotides line up with TRBD1. V gave up 6 bases and J gave up 4 bases; unmatched junction bases: 8. Germline V gene sequence: CDR1 SEHNR, CDR2 FQNEAQ (reference sequence). The CDR3 is 16 residues long. CDR3 sequence (DNA): TGTGCCAGCAGGTTTACCGGGACAGGGGCCACCGGGGAGCTGTTTTTT. Encoded protein: CASRFTGTGATGELFF.

The chain couples TRBV7-9 to TRBJ2-1; TRBD2 is a possible D gene (5 bases). The V gene's germline CDR1 is SEHNR and CDR2 FQNEAQ (reference sequence). The CDR3 totals 16 residues. The V end lost 0 bases, the J end lost 2 bases, and 11 bases lay between the germline ends. Written as DNA, the CDR3 is TGTGCCAGCAGCTTAGCAACCGGGATCCCCTACAATGAGCAGTTCTTC. Its protein is CASSLATGIPYNEQFF.

This clone showed up just a few times. The chain is built from TRBV4-1 and TRBJ2-3; D uncertain. Germline lookup yields CDR1 MGHRA and CDR2 YSYEKL. The CDR3 is made up of 14 amino acids. The germline V and J ends were trimmed by 1 base and 8 bases, with 13 bases remaining between them. The CDR3 loop reads CASSQGSTQITQYF. The CDR3 DNA is TGCGCCAGCAGCCAAGGCAGCACACAGATTACGCAGTATTTT.